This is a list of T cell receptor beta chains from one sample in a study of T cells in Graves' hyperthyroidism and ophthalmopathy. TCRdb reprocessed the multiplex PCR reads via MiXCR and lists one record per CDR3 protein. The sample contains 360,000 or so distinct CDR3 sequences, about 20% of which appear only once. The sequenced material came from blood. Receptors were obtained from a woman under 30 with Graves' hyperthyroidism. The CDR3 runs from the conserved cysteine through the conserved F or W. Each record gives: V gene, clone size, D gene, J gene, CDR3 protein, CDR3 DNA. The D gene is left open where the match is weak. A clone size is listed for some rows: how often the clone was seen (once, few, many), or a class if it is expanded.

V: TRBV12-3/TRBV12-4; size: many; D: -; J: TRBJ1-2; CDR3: CASRLAGLGYTF; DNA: TGTGCCAGCAGGCTGGCGGGTCTCGGCTACACCTTC
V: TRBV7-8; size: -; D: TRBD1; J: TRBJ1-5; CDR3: CASSSRTGGTNQPQHF; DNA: TGTGCCAGCAGCTCTCGGACAGGGGGCACCAATCAGCCCCAGCATTTT
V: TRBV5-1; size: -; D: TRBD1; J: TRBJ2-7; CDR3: CASRRDRGRPICEQYF; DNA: TGCGCCAGCAGACGCGACAGGGGCCGGCCTATCTGCGAGCAGTACTTC
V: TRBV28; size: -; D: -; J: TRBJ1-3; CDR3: CASSFWRGVAGNTIYF; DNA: TGTGCCAGCAGTTTCTGGAGGGGGGTGGCCGGAAACACCATATATTTT
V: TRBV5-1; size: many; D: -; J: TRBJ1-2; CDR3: CASSLEGRDYGYTF; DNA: TGCGCCAGCAGCTTGGAAGGGAGAGACTATGGCTACACCTTC
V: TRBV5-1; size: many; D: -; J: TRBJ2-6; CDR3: CASSPKISGANVLTF; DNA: TGCGCCAGCAGCCCTAAGATCTCTGGGGCCAACGTCCTGACTTTC
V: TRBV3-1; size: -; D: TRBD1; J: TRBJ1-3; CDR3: CASSARDREGKASGNTIYF; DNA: TGTGCCAGCAGCGCCCGGGACAGGGAGGGGAAGGCCTCTGGAAACACCATATATTTT
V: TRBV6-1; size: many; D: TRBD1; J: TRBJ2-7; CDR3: CASSNTGTASSEQYF; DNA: TGTGCCAGCAGTAATACCGGGACAGCGTCGTCCGAGCAGTACTTC
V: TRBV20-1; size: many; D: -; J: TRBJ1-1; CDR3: CSAVLDLMNTEAFF; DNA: TGCAGTGCTGTCCTCGACCTGATGAACACTGAAGCTTTCTTT
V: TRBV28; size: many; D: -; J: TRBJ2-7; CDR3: CALRRTVSSYEQYF; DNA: TGTGCCTTAAGACGGACAGTTTCATCCTACGAGCAGTACTTC
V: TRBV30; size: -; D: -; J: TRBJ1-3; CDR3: CALDIPRRGNTIYF; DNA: TGTGCCCTCGATATCCCGCGGCGTGGAAACACCATATATTTT
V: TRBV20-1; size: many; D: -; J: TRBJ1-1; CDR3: CSAHDGWGSTEAFF; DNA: TGCAGTGCCCACGACGGTTGGGGCTCGACTGAAGCTTTCTTT
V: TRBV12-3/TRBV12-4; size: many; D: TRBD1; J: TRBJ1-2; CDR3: CASRIQGALNYGYTF; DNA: TGTGCCAGCAGAATACAGGGGGCTCTTAACTATGGCTACACCTTC
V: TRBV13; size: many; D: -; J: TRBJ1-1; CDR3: CASSVPGRRAEAFF; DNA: TGTGCCAGCAGCGTCCCAGGGAGGCGAGCTGAAGCTTTCTTT